A selection of T cell receptor beta chains follows, all from one sample in a study of blood T cell repertoires in COVID-19. Profiling relied on immunoSEQ multiplex PCR, and the TCRdb table lists in-frame clones only, not all of them. The sample consists of under 200,000 clones, 65% to 85% of them appearing once. Input material: PBMCs or T cells enriched from blood (not recorded which). The receptors stem from a woman in her fifties or sixties who had recovered from COVID-19. Each CDR3 is given with its conserved first and last residue. Each record gives: D gene, clone size, V gene, J gene, CDR3 DNA, CDR3 protein. The D gene is left open where the match is weak. Clone sizes are given selectively: once, few, many, or a class where the clone is expanded.

NA,once,TRBV18,TRBJ1-1,TGTGCCAGCTCACCACGTCCAGCGATTAACACTGAAGCTTTCTTT,CASSPRPAINTEAFF
NA,NA,TRBV19,TRBJ1-5,TGTGCCAGTAGCCTTTATCCCGGGCAGCCCCAGCATTTT,CASSLYPGQPQHF
TRBD1,NA,TRBV19,TRBJ1-1,TGTGCCAGTAGTAAACGACAGGGTAGTGAAGCTTTCTTT,CASSKRQGSEAFF
TRBD2,NA,TRBV28,TRBJ2-1,TGTGCCAGCAGTTTATATCCAGGACTAGCGGGAGCCTACAATGAGCAGTTCTTC,CASSLYPGLAGAYNEQFF
NA,NA,TRBV6-6,TRBJ2-5,TGTGCCAGCAGTTACGTGCGGGGAGAGACCCAGTACTTC,CASSYVRGETQYF
NA,NA,TRBV12-3/TRBV12-4,TRBJ2-5,TGTGCCAGCAGTCAGGACAGTCAAGAGACCCAGTACTTC,CASSQDSQETQYF
NA,NA,TRBV7-2,TRBJ1-1,TGTGCCAGCACCTCTCTGCGTTCTTCTAAAAACACTGAAGCTTTCTTT,CASTSLRSSKNTEAFF
TRBD1,NA,TRBV18,TRBJ2-1,TGTGCCAGCTCTATTTACCGGGACAGGGTGGGAAATGAGCAGTTCTTC,CASSIYRDRVGNEQFF
NA,NA,TRBV11-2,TRBJ2-5,TGTGCCAGCAGCTTAGGAGGGCGAGGGGGAGAGACCCAGTACTTC,CASSLGGRGGETQYF
TRBD2,NA,TRBV4-1,TRBJ2-3,TGCGCCAGCAGCCAGGGACGGACTAGCGGGAGGCAGTATTTT,CASSQGRTSGRQYF
NA,NA,TRBV19,TRBJ2-5,TGTGCCACACAAAGTGGCACGTCGGGGTGGGAGACCCAGTACTTC,CATQSGTSGWETQYF
NA,NA,TRBV5-1,TRBJ1-2,TGCGCCAGCAGCTTGGGGTCAGGGTTCTATGGCTACACCTTC,CASSLGSGFYGYTF
NA,NA,TRBV21-1,TRBJ2-1,TGTGCCAGCAGCAAAGCTCGGAGCTCCTACAATGAGCAGTTCTTC,CASSKARSSYNEQFF
TRBD1,once,TRBV19,TRBJ1-5,TGTGCCAGTAGTATAATAGGGGGCGGTCAGCCCCAGCATTTT,CASSIIGGGQPQHF
NA,NA,TRBV7-2,TRBJ2-7,TGTGCCAGCAGCTTAGGGCTAACGGGCGAGCAGTACTTC,CASSLGLTGEQYF
NA,once,TRBV27,TRBJ2-5,TGTGCCCCAGGCCTCCAAGAGACCCAGTACTTC,CAPGLQETQYF
NA,NA,TRBV30,TRBJ1-6,TGTGCCTGGAGTGTACCCCCCGCGGGGTCACCCCTCCACTTT,CAWSVPPAGSPLHF
NA,NA,TRBV6-5,TRBJ2-1,TGTGCCAGCAGGCAAGGGGTCCCCGCCTACAATGAGCAGTTCTTC,CASRQGVPAYNEQFF
TRBD1,NA,TRBV2,TRBJ2-7,TGTGCCAGCAGTGTAACAGGGGGGAGCGAGCAGTACTTC,CASSVTGGSEQYF
NA,once,TRBV6-1,TRBJ2-7,TGTGCCAGCAGTGACCCGACAGGCGGCTACGAGCAGTACTTC,CASSDPTGGYEQYF
TRBD1,NA,TRBV18,TRBJ2-1,TGTGCCAGCTCATTAGGACAGGGGGCTTACAATGAGCAGTTCTTC,CASSLGQGAYNEQFF
NA,NA,TRBV12-2,TRBJ2-1,TGTGCAAGTCGCTTAGGAATAGCGGGAGGGCCTCGATCCTACAATGAGCAGTTCTTC,CASRLGIAGGPRSYNEQFF
NA,NA,TRBV10-3,TRBJ1-5,TGTGCCATCAGTGAGGATGGGCATCAGCCCCAGCATTTT,CAISEDGHQPQHF
NA,NA,TRBV27,TRBJ2-1,TGTGCCAGCAGTTTAACCCGTCGGGCAGGGGATAATGAGCAGTTCTTC,CASSLTRRAGDNEQFF
NA,NA,TRBV5-1,TRBJ1-2,TGCGCCAGCAGCCTTGACAGCCCATTTAACTATGGCTACACCTTC,CASSLDSPFNYGYTF